This TCR beta chain derives from a study of blood T cell repertoires in COVID-19 (dated by TCRdb to the early 2020s). Turning to the overall study: Collaborator samples came from the United States, Italy and Spain and covered acute and convalescent phases of COVID-19. Where available, HLA class I and class II types were obtained from metadata supplied by the sample provider rather than from assay-based typing. The repertoires were released in a freely available public database meant as a resource for research on the immune response to SARS-CoV-2. The prospective study material was composed of cDNA or gDNA derived from T cells, B-cell-depleted T cells, or PBMCs. Nearly every sample came with metadata listing a de-identified subject ID, COVID-19 status, age in years and sex. Subjects who had been exposed to COVID-19, were actively infected with it, or had recovered from it provided the deeply sampled blood TCRbeta repertoires that made up the dataset. The samples were drawn from two sources: the first 160 participants of the ongoing ImmuneRACE study, and about 1,300 subjects contributed by 6 global collaborators.

The immunoSEQ Assay, a bias-controlled multiplex PCR, was used to amplify TCRbeta CDR3 regions from genomic DNA. In the original analysis: Nucleated cell counts per sample were estimated from amplification of reference gene primers within the assay. To quantify the absolute abundance of each unique TCRbeta CDR3 rearrangement, sequence reads were collapsed and filtered. For each sample, productive Simpson clonality was calculated by taking the square root of Simpson's diversity index across productive rearrangements. Not all clones reach the TCRdb copy of this immuneACCESS table, which keeps in-frame sequences only. Checked studies attribute under half of the gap to unresolved V genes and leave the rest unexplained. V and J calls and clone size follow that table, whereas D and trimming were derived from the DNA. The sample records roughly 400,000 clones, about 88% of which are singletons. Clones ranked in the top ten supply roughly 1.4% of the sample.

Taken from cysteine to phenylalanine, the CDR3 has 16 residues. The CDR3 DNA has 48 bases and is translated from base 1. Clipping removes 1 base from V and 3 bases from J, with 5 as the unmatched junction base count. CDR1 and CDR2 (SGHTA, FQGNSA) derive from the germline V gene. This clone was seen only once. It has no known antigen specificity. The sample holds no much larger clone one base away, and base qualities are not on file. The paper's findings and limits, for the study overall: The amount of clinical and demographic metadata varied by source and participant and was provided uncurated.

Participants in the prospective study were aged about 18 to 95 years, lived in some 24 United States geographic areas, and enrolled through a virtual design. In the prospective study, participants were assigned to cohorts based on the clinical history participants reported in a screening survey and a study questionnaire. Exposed participants had been in contact, within 2 weeks of entering the study, with a person who had a PCR-confirmed or clinician-diagnosed case of COVID-19. In the prospective study, whole blood, serum and a nasopharyngeal or oropharyngeal swab were collected from each participant by mobile phlebotomists. Over an approximately two-month period, participants in the prospective study had the option of providing additional blood draws and questionnaires. Before DNA extraction, prospective study blood samples were shipped either frozen or at room temperature.

The sequenced material came from PBMCs or T cells enriched from blood (not recorded which). The chain is encoded by TRBV7-2 joined to TRBJ1-2; TRBD1 aligns with 10 central bases. The origin of this receptor is a woman aged 18 to 35 who had been exposed to COVID-19. The nucleotides read TGTGCCAGCAGCTTAGGAGGGACAGGGGTTTACTATGGCTACACCTTC. Protein translation: CASSLGGTGVYYGYTF.